This TCR beta chain derives from a study of cytomegalovirus exposure and HLA in healthy donors. The PCR used 60 Vbeta and 13 Jbeta primers. Libraries were prepared by immunoSEQ multiplex PCR; TCRdb keeps only in-frame clonotypes and omits some of them. Found here are fewer than 130,000 clones, 70% to 80% of them singletons; the top ten hold approximately 2.8%. In this sample, this clone turned up a few times. As yet, its antigen is unknown. Study-level results: In a later analysis, productive TCRs from donors in an Asian-associated ancestry cluster reportedly carried fewer N-insertions than the cohort mean.

The junction had 9 bases not matched to a gene; V was cut back by 7 bases and J by 6 bases. The CDR3 contains 13 residues. Per germline, CDR1 SNHLY and CDR2 FYNNEI. The sequence was collected from a woman between 35 and 50 years old in good health and CMV-seronegative. The sequencing sample was made of PBMCs. The chain employs TRBV2 and TRBJ2-7; 7 bases line up with TRBD2. This CDR3 reads CASKTGGRLEQYF. CDR3 nucleotide sequence: TGTGCCAGCAAAACGGGAGGTCGGCTCGAGCAGTACTTC.